The 18 T cell receptor beta chains reported below all come from one sample, sequenced in a study of blood T cells in healthy people across ages. A sample-barcoded 5' primer and a J-beta primer mix were used in a second PCR of about 7 to 11 cycles. TCRdb passed the 5' RACE reads through MiXCR, listing each CDR3 protein once. The profile covers about 1.4 million distinct CDR3 sequences, with approximately 59% appearing a single time and about 6.3% taken by the ten largest. The sample consisted of blood. Receptors were obtained from a man younger than 35 in good health.

This clonotype was seen once. The junction does not match germline at one end; this may be a read error. J is TRBJ1-1 and V is TRBV25-1, with D possibly matching TRBD1 (6 bases). This CDR3 is built from 18 residues. Germline assignment: CDR1 MGHDK and CDR2 SYGVNS. The CDR3 loop is CASSAGRQGRWVRAEAFF. CDR3 sequence (DNA): TGTGCCAGTAGTGCAGGTCGGCAGGGGAGATGGGTACGCGCCGAAGCTTTCTTT.

This clonotype has a count of ten or more. This chain joins TRBV12-3 or TRBV12-4 and TRBJ2-1, with unresolved D. The CDR3 runs 13 residues. Between the trimmed V and J ends, which lost 3 bases and 7 bases, there was a span of 10 bases. The CDR3 nucleotides read TGTGCCAGCAGTTTGACGATAACTAATGAGCAGTTCTTC. It encodes CASSLTITNEQFF.

The CDR3 protein is CASSFSGGGELFF. The CDR3 region has the DNA TGTGCCAGCAGTTTTTCAGGGGGCGGGGAGCTGTTTTTT. The chain couples TRBV27 to TRBJ2-2, with 7 bases identical to TRBD1. With 3 bases clipped from V and 7 bases from J, the junction kept 2 bases outside the gene matches. CDR1 is MNHEY, CDR2 SMNVEV, per germline (reference sequence). The CDR3 totals 13 residues.

This clonotype appeared a few times. J is TRBJ1-2 and V is TRBV4-2; D remains unclear. CDR1 is LGHNA, CDR2 YNFKEQ, per germline. V shed 0 bases and J shed 8 bases, with 4 bases lying between them. The CDR3 loop spans 11 amino acids. The CDR3 sequence: CASSQEWGYTF. The DNA for the CDR3 is TGTGCCAGCAGCCAAGAGTGGGGCTACACCTTC.

V and J are TRBV7-8 and TRBJ2-7, with 15 positions matching TRBD2. The trim removed 5 bases at V and 0 bases at J, leaving 11 bases unmatched. Per the germline V gene, CDR1 is SGHVS and CDR2 is FQNEAQ. This CDR3 spans 19 amino acids. This CDR3 is CASSSRTSGRAVFSYEQYF. CDR3 bases: TGTGCCAGCAGCAGCCGGACTAGCGGGAGGGCCGTGTTCTCCTACGAGCAGTACTTC.

This clonotype was seen more than once but under ten times. The chain recombines TRBV27 with TRBJ2-5; 8 nucleotides match TRBD1. Matching the DNA end better, TRBJ2-7 makes the J call doubtful. The CDR3 is 15 residues long. From germline, CDR1 is MNHEY and CDR2 SMNVEV (reference sequence). The CDR3 spells CASSFGGQGAYEQYF. DNA for the CDR3: TGTGCCAGCAGTTTTGGGGGGCAGGGGGCTTACGAGCAGTACTTC.

The chain employs TRBV20-1 and TRBJ2-1; no reliable D call. Germline assignment: CDR1 DFQATT and CDR2 SNEGSKA (reference sequence). The CDR3 is made up of 13 amino acids. V lost 5 bases and J 0 bases, leaving 8 bases between the germline ends. CDR3 region: CSAPAPSYNEQFF. DNA of the CDR3: TGCAGTGCTCCAGCACCCTCCTACAATGAGCAGTTCTTC.

This clonotype showed up just a few times. The J gene is TRBJ1-5, the V gene TRBV12-3 or TRBV12-4; D ambiguous. Trimming removed 7 bases from V and 4 bases from J, with 11 bases in between. The CDR3 is 13 residues long. CDR3 in DNA: TGTGCCAGCACCCGGGTTGTAAATCAGCCCCAGCATTTT. As protein: CASTRVVNQPQHF.

The chain joins TRBV5-5 to TRBJ1-2; 7 nucleotides align to TRBD1. The CDR3 spans 15 residues. The junction had 11 bases not matched to a gene; V was cut back by 4 bases and J by 5 bases. The germline CDR1 and CDR2 sequences are SGHKS and YYEKEE (reference sequence). The CDR3 loop reads CASSLSAGGIYGYTF. The CDR3 DNA sequence: TGTGCCAGCAGCCTATCAGCAGGGGGGATTTATGGCTACACCTTC. The full variable domain, with the rest looked up from reference TRBV5-5 and TRBJ1-2, is DAGVTQSPTHLIKTRGQQVTLRCSPISGHKSVSWYQQVLGQGPQFIFQYYEKEERGRGNFPDRFSARQFPNYSSELNVNALLLGDSALYLCASSLSAGGIYGYTFGSGTRLTVV.

The chain combines TRBV15 with TRBJ1-4; D call uncertain. The germline CDR1 and CDR2 sequences are LNHNV and YYDKDF (reference sequence). This CDR3 spans 15 amino acids. The germline V and J ends were trimmed by 4 bases and 0 bases, with 9 bases remaining between them. Here the CDR3 reads CATSTTRATNEKLFF. The CDR3 coding sequence is TGTGCCACCAGCACCACCCGAGCAACTAATGAAAAACTGTTTTTT.

V gene TRBV16 combines with J gene TRBJ2-4; D is uncertain. The DNA end lines up better with TRBJ2-7; the J call may be wrong. Looked up from germline, CDR1 is KGHSY and CDR2 is FQNENV. The CDR3 contains 13 residues. The CDR3 bases are TGTGCCAGCAGCCATAGCCCCCTCTACGAGCAGTACTTC. Residues: CASSHSPLYEQYF.

This clonotype was counted only a few times. The chain combines TRBV29-1 with TRBJ1-1; D is undetermined. This CDR3 has 10 amino acids. With 5 bases removed from V and 5 bases from J, the gap between germline ends came to 6 bases. CDR1 is SQVTM and CDR2 is ANQGSEA in the germline V gene. The CDR3 protein is CSVPGTEAFF. The DNA for the CDR3 is TGCAGCGTTCCTGGGACTGAAGCTTTCTTT.

The chain is built from TRBV5-5 and TRBJ1-3; D not resolved. Trimming removed 4 bases at V and 0 bases at J, with 14 bases between. This CDR3 has 16 amino acids. Germline V CDR1 and CDR2: SGHKS, YYEKEE (reference sequence). The CDR3 sequence is CASSLTGADSGNTIYF. In nucleotides, the CDR3 is TGTGCCAGCAGCCTCACGGGAGCGGACTCTGGAAACACCATATATTTT.

The V call is TRBV12-3 or TRBV12-4, the J call TRBJ2-7; 7 positions match TRBD2. The CDR3 length is 13 residues. Trimming took 3 bases from V and 2 from J; bases not matched to a gene: 1. The CDR3 protein is CASSFGLAYEQYF. The CDR3 region has the DNA TGTGCCAGCAGTTTTGGACTAGCCTACGAGCAGTACTTC.

The J gene is TRBJ1-3, the V gene TRBV3-1, with a weak D call TRBD1 (5 bases). The CDR3 is made up of 15 amino acids. Germline loops: CDR1 LGHDT, CDR2 YNNKEL (reference sequence). V shed 0 bases and J shed 4 bases, with 10 bases lying between them. CDR3 sequence reads: CASSQEAGGGNTIYF. In nucleotides, the CDR3 is TGTGCCAGCAGCCAAGAAGCTGGGGGGGGAAACACCATATATTTT.

This chain joins TRBV7-9 and TRBJ2-2; no reliable D call. This CDR3 has 15 amino acids. Trimming left V 1 base short and J 5 bases short, with 11 bases between. Germline assignment: CDR1 SEHNR and CDR2 FQNEAQ (reference sequence). CDR3 in DNA: TGTGCCAGCAGCTTAGTCGGAGACGGAACCGGGGAGCTGTTTTTT. It yields the protein CASSLVGDGTGELFF.

The chain recombines TRBV12-5 with TRBJ2-3, with D possibly matching TRBD2 (6 bases). The germline V gene has CDR1 LGHNT and CDR2 FRNRAP. The CDR3 consists of 16 residues. The V and J ends lost 1 base and 3 bases respectively, with 14 bases between them. This CDR3 reads CASGLGPSGGTDTQYF. CDR3 sequence (DNA): TGTGCTAGTGGTTTGGGACCCTCCGGAGGGACAGATACGCAGTATTTT.

The rearrangement joins TRBV6-2 or TRBV6-3 to TRBJ2-1; perhaps D is TRBD1 or TRBD2 (6 bases each). Germline V gene sequence: CDR1 MNHEY, CDR2 SVGEGT. The CDR3 totals 14 residues. V was trimmed by 5 bases and J by 7 bases, leaving 15 bases between them. This CDR3 reads CASSPSRGRNEQFF. CDR3 DNA: TGTGCCAGCAGTCCCTCCCGGGGGCGGAATGAGCAGTTCTTC.